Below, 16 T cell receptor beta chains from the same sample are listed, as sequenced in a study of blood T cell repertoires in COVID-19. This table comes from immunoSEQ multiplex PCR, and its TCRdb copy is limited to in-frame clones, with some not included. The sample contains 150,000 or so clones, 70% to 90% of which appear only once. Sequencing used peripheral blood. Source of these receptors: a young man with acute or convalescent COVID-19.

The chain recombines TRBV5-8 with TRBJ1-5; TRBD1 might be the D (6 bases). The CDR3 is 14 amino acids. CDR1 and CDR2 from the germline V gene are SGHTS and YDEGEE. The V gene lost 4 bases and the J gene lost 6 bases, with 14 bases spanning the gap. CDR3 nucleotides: TGTGCCAGCAGCCTCCGCCAGGGGAGTCAGCCCCAGCATTTT. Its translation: CASSLRQGSQPQHF.

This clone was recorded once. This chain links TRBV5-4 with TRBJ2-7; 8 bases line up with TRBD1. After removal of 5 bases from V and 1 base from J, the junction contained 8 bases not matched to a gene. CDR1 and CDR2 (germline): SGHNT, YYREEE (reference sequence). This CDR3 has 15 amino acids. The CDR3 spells CASSQLDRASYEQYF. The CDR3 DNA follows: TGTGCCAGCAGTCAACTGGACAGGGCGTCCTACGAGCAGTACTTC.

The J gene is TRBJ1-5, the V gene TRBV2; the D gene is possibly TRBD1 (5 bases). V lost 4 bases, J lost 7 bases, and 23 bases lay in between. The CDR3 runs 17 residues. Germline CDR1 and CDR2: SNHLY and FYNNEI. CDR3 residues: CASSGRGLAQARQPQHF. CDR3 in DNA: TGTGCCAGCAGTGGAAGGGGTCTAGCGCAGGCCCGACAGCCCCAGCATTTT.

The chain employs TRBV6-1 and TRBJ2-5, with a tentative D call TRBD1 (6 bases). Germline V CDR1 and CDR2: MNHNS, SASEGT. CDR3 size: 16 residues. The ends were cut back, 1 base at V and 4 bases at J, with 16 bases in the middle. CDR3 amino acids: CASSEVLGARGETQYF. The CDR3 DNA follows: TGTGCCAGCAGTGAAGTTTTGGGGGCTAGGGGAGAGACCCAGTACTTC.

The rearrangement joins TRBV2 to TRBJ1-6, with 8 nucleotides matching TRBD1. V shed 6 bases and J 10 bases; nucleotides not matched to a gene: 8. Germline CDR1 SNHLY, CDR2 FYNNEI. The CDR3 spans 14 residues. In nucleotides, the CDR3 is TGTGCCAGCAGGGTGGACAGGGCCTCATCACCCCTCCACTTT. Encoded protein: CASRVDRASSPLHF.

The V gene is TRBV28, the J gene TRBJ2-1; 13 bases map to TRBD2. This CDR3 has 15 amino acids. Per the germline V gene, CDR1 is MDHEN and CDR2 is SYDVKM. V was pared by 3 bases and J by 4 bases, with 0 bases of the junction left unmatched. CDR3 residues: CASSLTSGGYNEQFF. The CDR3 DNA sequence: TGTGCCAGCAGTTTGACTAGCGGGGGGTACAATGAGCAGTTCTTC.

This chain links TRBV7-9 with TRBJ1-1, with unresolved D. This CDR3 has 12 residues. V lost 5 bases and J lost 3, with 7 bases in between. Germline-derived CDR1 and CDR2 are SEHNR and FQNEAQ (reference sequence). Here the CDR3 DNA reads TGTGCCAGCAGCCACGGGGACACTGAAGCTTTCTTT. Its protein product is CASSHGDTEAFF.

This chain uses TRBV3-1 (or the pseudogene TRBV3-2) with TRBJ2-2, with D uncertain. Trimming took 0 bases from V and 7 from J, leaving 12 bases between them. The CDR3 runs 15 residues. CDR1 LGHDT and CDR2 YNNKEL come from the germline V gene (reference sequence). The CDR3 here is CASSQDRWSFGELFF. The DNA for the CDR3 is TGTGCCAGCAGCCAAGATAGGTGGAGTTTCGGGGAGCTGTTTTTT.

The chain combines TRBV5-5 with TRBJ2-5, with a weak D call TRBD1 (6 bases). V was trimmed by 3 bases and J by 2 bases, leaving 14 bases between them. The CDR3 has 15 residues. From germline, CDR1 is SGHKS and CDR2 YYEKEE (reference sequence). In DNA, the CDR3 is TGTGCCAGCAGCTGGGAATGGACAGCTCAAGAGACCCAGTACTTC. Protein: CASSWEWTAQETQYF.

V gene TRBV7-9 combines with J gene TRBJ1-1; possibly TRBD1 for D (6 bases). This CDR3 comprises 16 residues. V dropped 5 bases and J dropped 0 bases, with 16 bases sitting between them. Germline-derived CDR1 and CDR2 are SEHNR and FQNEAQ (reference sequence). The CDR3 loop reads CASSPLRWDMNTEAFF. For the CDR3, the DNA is TGTGCCAGCAGCCCGCTTCGATGGGACATGAACACTGAAGCTTTCTTT.

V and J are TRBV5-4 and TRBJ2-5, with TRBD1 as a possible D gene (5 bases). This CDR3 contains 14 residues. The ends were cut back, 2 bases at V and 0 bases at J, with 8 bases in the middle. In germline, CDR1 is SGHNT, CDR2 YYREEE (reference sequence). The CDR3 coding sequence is TGTGCCAGCAGCTTCCAAGGGGACCAAGAGACCCAGTACTTC. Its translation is CASSFQGDQETQYF.

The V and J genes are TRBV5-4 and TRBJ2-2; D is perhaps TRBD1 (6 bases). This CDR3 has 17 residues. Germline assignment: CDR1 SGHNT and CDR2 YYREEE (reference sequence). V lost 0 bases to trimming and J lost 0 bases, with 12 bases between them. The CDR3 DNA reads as TGTGCCAGCAGCTTGGCTTCAGGGGTGACGAACACCGGGGAGCTGTTTTTT. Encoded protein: CASSLASGVTNTGELFF.

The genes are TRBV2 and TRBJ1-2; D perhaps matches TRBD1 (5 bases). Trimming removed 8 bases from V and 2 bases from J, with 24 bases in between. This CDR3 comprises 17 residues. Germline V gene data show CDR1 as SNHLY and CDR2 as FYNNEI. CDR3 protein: CASAISRGVMLNYGYTF. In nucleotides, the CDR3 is TGTGCCAGCGCTATCTCCCGGGGGGTGATGTTGAACTATGGCTACACCTTC.

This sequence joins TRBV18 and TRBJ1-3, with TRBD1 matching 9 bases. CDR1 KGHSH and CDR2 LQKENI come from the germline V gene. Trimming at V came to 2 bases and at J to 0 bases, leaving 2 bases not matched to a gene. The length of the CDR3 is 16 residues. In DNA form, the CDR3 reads TGTGCCAGCTCACCAGAGGGACAGGGCTCTGGAAACACCATATATTTT. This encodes CASSPEGQGSGNTIYF.

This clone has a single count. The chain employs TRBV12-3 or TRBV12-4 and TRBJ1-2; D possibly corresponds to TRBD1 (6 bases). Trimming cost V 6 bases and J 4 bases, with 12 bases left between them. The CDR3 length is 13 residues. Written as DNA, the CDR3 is TGTGCCAGCAGCCGGACAGACTCCTATGGCTACACCTTC. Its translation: CASSRTDSYGYTF.

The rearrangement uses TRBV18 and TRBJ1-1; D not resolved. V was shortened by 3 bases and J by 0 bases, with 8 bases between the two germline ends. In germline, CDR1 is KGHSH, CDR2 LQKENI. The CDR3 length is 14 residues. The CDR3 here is CASSPGVVNTEAFF. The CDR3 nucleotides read TGTGCCAGCTCACCCGGGGTGGTGAACACTGAAGCTTTCTTT. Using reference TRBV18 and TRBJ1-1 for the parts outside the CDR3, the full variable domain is NAGVMQNPRHLVRRRGQEARLRCSPMKGHSHVYWYRQLPEEGLKFMVYLQKENIIDESGMPKERFSAEFPKEGPSILRIQQVVRGDSAAYFCASSPGVVNTEAFFGQGTRLTVV.